Each of the 32 T cell receptor beta chains below was sequenced from the same sample in a study of blood T cells in healthy people across ages (dated by TCRdb to 2015 to 2017). The library was obtained by 5' RACE. The instrument was an Illumina HiSeq 2500. A second roughly 6 to 12 cycle PCR used a sample-barcoded 5' primer and a J-beta primer mix. In TCRdb, the public reads were trimmed at Q25 with fastp and aligned with MiXCR, with productive beta chains retained. Every distinct CDR3 protein forms one entry, paired with its most common genes and DNA. The sample has about 780,000 distinct CDR3 sequences on record, about half of them singletons. The ten most abundant clones make up around 18% of the sample. The sequenced sample was blood. All receptors derive from a man at least 80 years old in good health.

The J gene is TRBJ2-5, the V gene TRBV28; D may be TRBD2 (6 bases). The J call may be incorrect, as the DNA end agrees better with TRBJ2-7. The CDR3 runs 14 residues. The germline V gene encodes CDR1 MDHEN and CDR2 SYDVKM. The chain's CDR3 is CASSSHLGGREQYF. The DNA for the CDR3 is TGTGCCAGCAGCAGCCATCTCGGGGGACGCGAGCAGTACTTC.

A few counts support this clonotype. This chain's CDR3 is CSASFSGNAYNEQFF. As DNA, the CDR3 is TGCAGTGCTAGTTTTAGCGGGAATGCCTACAATGAGCAGTTCTTC. This chain links TRBV20-1 with TRBJ2-1; 8 bases are a match to TRBD2. Germline V gives CDR1 DFQATT, CDR2 SNEGSKA (reference sequence). The CDR3 has 15 residues. V gave up 3 bases and J gave up 2 bases; unmatched junction bases: 6.

The chain carries TRBV12-3 or TRBV12-4 and TRBJ1-2; the match to TRBD1 covers 8 bases. This CDR3 has 11 residues. V gave up 10 bases and J gave up 4 bases; unmatched junction bases: 2. The CDR3 nucleotides read TGTGCCACAGGGGGCCCCTATGGCTACACCTTC. The encoded protein is CATGGPYGYTF.

This chain connects TRBV6-2 or TRBV6-3 to TRBJ1-2; possible D gene TRBD1, 6 bases. The ends were cut back, 6 bases at V and 6 bases at J, with 17 bases in the middle. This CDR3 has 14 amino acids. The germline V gene has CDR1 MNHEY and CDR2 SVGEGT. CDR3 amino acids: CASSFTPGQHGYTF. The CDR3 DNA sequence: TGTGCCAGCAGCTTTACCCCGGGACAACATGGCTACACCTTC.

This clonotype was seen only a few times. The CDR3 loop reads CASSHGTAAGLQETQYF. The DNA for the CDR3 is TGTGCCAGCAGCCACGGGACAGCCGCCGGACTCCAAGAGACCCAGTACTTC. The chain employs TRBV11-2 and TRBJ2-5, with TRBD1 matching 7 bases. V was clipped by 5 bases and J by 1 base; unmatched bases: 13. The germline gives CDR1 SGHAT, CDR2 FQNNGV. CDR3 length equals 17 residues.

This clonotype was counted only a few times. The V call is TRBV7-2, the J call TRBJ2-5; D possibly corresponds to TRBD2 (6 bases). The V end was cut by 3 bases, the J end by 5 bases, with 16 bases between. This CDR3 comprises 15 residues. CDR1 is SGHTA and CDR2 is FQGNSA in the germline V gene. The CDR3 spells CASSFVPGVGETQYF. The CDR3, as DNA: TGTGCCAGCAGCTTTGTTCCGGGAGTCGGCGAGACCCAGTACTTC.

The chain links TRBV12-3 or TRBV12-4 to TRBJ2-1, with D possibly TRBD1 on 5 matching bases. The V gene lost 1 base and the J gene lost 7 bases, with 14 bases spanning the gap. The CDR3 has 15 residues. The CDR3 DNA sequence: TGTGCCAGCAGTTTAGAGGGGTCTCCTTGGAATGAGCAGTTCTTC. Amino acids: CASSLEGSPWNEQFF.

This clonotype was counted a few times. This sequence joins TRBV20-1 and TRBJ2-3; 14 bases map to TRBD2. V lost 3 bases and J lost 5; bases outside the gene matches: 10. Germline values: CDR1 DFQATT, CDR2 SNEGSKA (reference sequence). This CDR3 comprises 17 residues. CDR3 region: CSASGPGLAGVVDTQYF. CDR3 DNA: TGCAGTGCTAGTGGTCCGGGACTAGCGGGAGTTGTAGATACGCAGTATTTT.

The CDR3 DNA reads as TGCGCCAGCAGCCAAGTCGCGAGACAGGCGGAACATTCACCCCTCCACTTT. Encoded protein: CASSQVARQAEHSPLHF. The chain couples TRBV4-3 to TRBJ1-6; weak D call: TRBD1 (6 bases). Germline V gene data show CDR1 as LGHNA and CDR2 as YSLEER. Trimming removed 1 base from V and 8 bases from J, with 18 bases in between. The CDR3 loop spans 17 amino acids.

The chain combines TRBV2 with TRBJ2-7; D is tentatively TRBD1 or TRBD2 (5 bases each). Judging by the DNA end, TRBJ2-5 fits better; the J call may be wrong. The CDR3 has 17 residues. CDR1 is SNHLY and CDR2 is FYNNEI in the germline V gene. The CDR3: CASSGGAGGNGQETQYF. The DNA for the CDR3 is TGTGCCAGCAGTGGAGGGGCAGGAGGTAATGGTCAAGAGACCCAGTACTTC.

The V and J genes are TRBV12-3 or TRBV12-4 and TRBJ1-2; possible D gene TRBD1, 6 bases. The CDR3 sequence is 14 residues long. Trimming took off 7 bases at V and 1 base at J, with 13 bases between the two ends. The CDR3 bases are TGTGCCAGCAAGGCAGGGGAGATTAACTATGGCTACACCTTC. It is translated as CASKAGEINYGYTF.

The chain is built from TRBV18 and TRBJ2-3, with 10 bases matching TRBD2. CDR3 size: 17 residues. J lost 0 bases, V lost 7 bases, and 10 bases had no gene match. The germline V gene encodes CDR1 KGHSH and CDR2 LQKENI. As DNA, the CDR3 is TGTGCCAGCTACAAACCCCCTAGCGGGAGTAGCACAGATACGCAGTATTTT. It specifies CASYKPPSGSSTDTQYF.

This clonotype was seen just once. V usage is TRBV27 and J usage is TRBJ2-7, with a weak D call TRBD2 (5 bases). The germline CDR1 and CDR2 sequences are MNHEY and SMNVEV (reference sequence). CDR3 length: 17 amino acids. Trimming took off 4 bases at V and 2 bases at J, with 21 bases between the two ends. CDR3 nucleotides: TGTGCCAGCAGTTCAGGCCTCGGTGCGGGCGATGCCTACGAGCAGTACTTC. Translating it yields CASSSGLGAGDAYEQYF.

The chain has TRBV7-2 and TRBJ2-1, with 10 bases aligning to TRBD2. V lost 3 bases and J lost 3; bases outside the gene matches: 5. The CDR3 has 16 amino acids. The germline gives CDR1 SGHTA, CDR2 FQGNSA. This CDR3 reads CASSLGSSGSYNEQFF. CDR3 bases: TGTGCCAGCAGCTTGGGGTCTAGCGGGAGCTACAATGAGCAGTTCTTC.

J is TRBJ2-1 and V is TRBV7-2; 11 nucleotides align to TRBD2. The J segment lost 6 bases and the V segment lost 2 bases, leaving 6 bases of the junction unmatched. Looked up from germline, CDR1 is SGHTA and CDR2 is FQGNSA. This CDR3 is built from 16 residues. The CDR3 loop reads CASSLIGLAGPNEQFF. For the CDR3, the DNA is TGTGCCAGCAGCTTAATAGGACTAGCGGGTCCCAATGAGCAGTTCTTC.

The genes are TRBV19 and TRBJ2-1; no clear D gene. The CDR3 spans 16 residues. In germline, CDR1 is LNHDA, CDR2 SQIVND (reference sequence). Trimming took 5 bases from V and 13 from J, leaving 27 bases between them. The CDR3 sequence is CASSPLWVGSQETQFF. CDR3 nucleotides: TGTGCCAGTAGTCCTCTCTGGGTCGGGTCTCAAGAGACCCAGTTCTTC.

This clonotype turned up a few times. The CDR3 protein is CASSLIAGWGTEAFF. DNA of the CDR3: TGTGCCAGCAGCTTAATAGCGGGATGGGGCACTGAAGCTTTCTTT. V and J are TRBV7-6 and TRBJ1-1; D remains ambiguous. Looked up from germline, CDR1 is SGHVS and CDR2 is FNYEAQ. V was clipped by 2 bases and J by 4 bases, with 14 bases between them. The CDR3 is made up of 15 amino acids.

This clonotype has a count of ten or more. V is TRBV5-1 and J is TRBJ2-6; D gene unclear. The CDR3 runs 15 residues. Germline assignment: CDR1 SGHRS and CDR2 YFSETQ. V was shortened by 2 bases and J by 2 bases, with 8 bases between the two germline ends. The CDR3 region has the DNA TGCGCCAGCAGCTTTGGTGGAACTGGGGCCAACGTCCTGACTTTC. Residues: CASSFGGTGANVLTF.

This chain links TRBV7-2 with TRBJ2-5, with D tentatively TRBD1 (6 bases). Germline CDR1 and CDR2: SGHTA and FQGNSA. V lost 2 bases, J lost 2 bases, and 12 bases lay in between. The CDR3 loop spans 15 amino acids. The CDR3 bases are TGTGCCAGCAGCTTATCAAGCGACAGGCAAGAGACCCAGTACTTC. Protein product: CASSLSSDRQETQYF.

The sample holds many counts of this clonotype. V and J are TRBV20-1 and TRBJ2-7; no firm D call. Trimming took 1 base from V and 5 from J, leaving 15 bases between them. Germline assignment: CDR1 DFQATT and CDR2 SNEGSKA (reference sequence). There are 14 residues in the CDR3. This CDR3 reads CSARGATESDEQYF. Here the CDR3 DNA reads TGCAGTGCTAGAGGAGCGACGGAGAGCGACGAGCAGTACTTC.

V gene TRBV12-3 or TRBV12-4 combines with J gene TRBJ2-7; 14 nucleotides agree with TRBD2. J lost 4 bases, V lost 5 bases, and 13 bases had no gene match. This CDR3 is 18 amino acids long. The CDR3 reads CASSPEPGLAGVVYEQYF. The CDR3 coding sequence is TGTGCCAGCAGTCCCGAACCGGGACTAGCGGGAGTAGTGTACGAGCAGTACTTC.

V is TRBV5-1 and J is TRBJ2-5; D remains ambiguous. Germline CDR1 reads SGHRS; CDR2 reads YFSETQ. Between the trimmed V and J ends, which lost 1 base and 5 bases, there was a span of 15 bases. This CDR3 contains 15 residues. Written as DNA, the CDR3 is TGCGCCAGCAGCTTGACAGCGTTAGGGTCGGAGACCCAGTACTTC. It yields the protein CASSLTALGSETQYF.

The chain recombines TRBV2 with TRBJ2-5, with D hard to call. CDR1 is SNHLY and CDR2 is FYNNEI in the germline V gene. CDR3 size: 12 residues. V was clipped by 4 bases and J by 5 bases, with 8 bases between them. CDR3 in DNA: TGTGCCAGCAGTGTTATTTTGGAGACCCAGTACTTC. Amino acids: CASSVILETQYF. Full variable domain (missing parts from reference TRBV2 and TRBJ2-5): EPEVTQTPSHQVTQMGQEVILRCVPISNHLYFYWYRQILGQKVEFLVSFYNNEISEKSEIFDDQFSVERPDGSNFTLKIRSTKLEDSAMYFCASSVILETQYFGPGTRLLVL.

Note on this clonotype: The junction departs from the called germline gene at one end, perhaps through a read error. V usage is TRBV5-1 and J usage is TRBJ2-5; D tentatively fits TRBD1 or TRBD2 (6 bases each). The CDR3 is 14 amino acids. CDR1 and CDR2 from the germline V gene are SGHRS and YFSETQ. CDR3 bases: TGCACCAGCAGCTTGCGGGACACTCAAGAGACCCAGTACTTC. This sequence encodes CTSSLRDTQETQYF.

The chain employs TRBV28 and TRBJ2-2; 9 bases map to TRBD1. Germline CDR1 and CDR2: MDHEN and SYDVKM. V was clipped by 11 bases and J by 7 bases; unmatched bases: 17. The CDR3 consists of 16 residues. The CDR3 loop is CASWGMGQGRLGELFF. CDR3 bases: TGTGCCTCATGGGGAATGGGACAGGGCCGTCTCGGGGAGCTGTTTTTT.

This clonotype was recorded only once. The chain combines TRBV12-3 or TRBV12-4 with TRBJ2-1; D is ambiguous. The CDR3 has 15 amino acids. The V end was cut by 5 bases, the J end by 0 bases, with 11 bases between. The CDR3 bases are TGTGCCAGCAGTCCCCCGTTTTCCTCCTACAATGAGCAGTTCTTC. It codes for CASSPPFSSYNEQFF.

This clonotype was seen repeatedly, ten times or more. The CDR3 nucleotides read TGCAGCGTTGAAGGAGGGCTACCTCCCTACGAGCAGTACTTC. Protein product: CSVEGGLPPYEQYF. This rearrangement joins TRBV29-1 to TRBJ2-7; possibly TRBD2 for D (5 bases). CDR1 and CDR2 from the germline V gene are SQVTM and ANQGSEA. Trimming cost V 1 base and J 2 bases, with 12 bases left between them. The CDR3 spans 14 residues.

The V gene is TRBV20-1, the J gene TRBJ2-1; 7 bases map to TRBD1. The V gene end was trimmed by 4 bases and the J gene end by 0 bases; junction bases not matched to a gene: 6. CDR1 is DFQATT and CDR2 is SNEGSKA in the germline V gene (reference sequence). This CDR3 is 15 amino acids long. The CDR3 nucleotides read TGCAGTGCTACGGACGGGGACAGCTCCTACAATGAGCAGTTCTTC. It is translated as CSATDGDSSYNEQFF.

The sample holds a few counts of this clonotype. The chain joins TRBV19 to TRBJ2-1, with TRBD2 identical over 13 bases. CDR1 and CDR2 (germline): LNHDA, SQIVND (reference sequence). This CDR3 has 14 amino acids. V was clipped by 5 bases and J by 8 bases; unmatched bases: 3. CDR3 nucleotides: TGTGCCAGTAGTCAGACTAGCGGGAGGTATGAGCAGTTCTTC. It translates to CASSQTSGRYEQFF.

This clonotype was counted many times. This sequence joins TRBV12-3 or TRBV12-4 and TRBJ2-3, with TRBD2 identical over 8 bases. The CDR3 is made up of 14 amino acids. V lost 3 bases to trimming and J lost 11 bases; unmatched junction nucleotides: 10. DNA for the CDR3: TGTGCCAGCAGTTTGGCGGGGGGAGCAGATGTGCAGTATTTT. Translation gives CASSLAGGADVQYF.

As to this clonotype: A single base separates this from a much larger clone, so it may be a read error. The chain has TRBV7-9 and TRBJ2-1; TRBD2 agrees at 8 bases. The CDR3 length is 16 residues. The germline gives CDR1 SEHNR, CDR2 FQNEAQ (reference sequence). The CDR3 region is CACSLAGSASMNEQFF. The CDR3 nucleotides are TGTGCCTGCAGCTTAGCGGGGTCAGCTAGCATGAATGAGCAGTTCTTC.

Note on this clonotype: At one end, the junction sequence differs from germline, possibly due to a read error. The CDR3 is CASVRRQGAGDTIYF. The CDR3, as DNA: TGTGCCAGCGTCAGAAGACAGGGGGCTGGAGACACCATATATTTT. The V call is TRBV28, the J call TRBJ1-3, with 10 bases identical to TRBD1. CDR1 and CDR2 from the germline V gene are MDHEN and SYDVKM. The CDR3 is 15 residues long.